This T cell receptor (beta chain) derives from a study of T cell repertoires in cytomegalovirus infection. Each CDR3 protein gets one entry after TCRdb re-called the reads with MiXCR. The sample yields some 100,000 distinct CDR3 sequences, 23% seen once. This clonotype was recorded a few times. Germline values: CDR1 DFQATT, CDR2 SNEGSKA (reference sequence). This CDR3 comprises 15 residues. V lost 3 bases and J 4 bases, leaving 17 bases between the germline ends. V and J are TRBV20-1 and TRBJ2-3; TRBD1 or TRBD2 may be the D gene (6 bases each). The sequenced sample consisted of CD8+ T cells from PBMCs. This TCR came from a human donor in good health (CMV status not recorded). Some clones in this sample may be carry-over from other donors' samples. The CDR3 coding sequence is TGCAGTGCTAGTTTTCGGGGGCCCGAAGCAGATACGCAGTATTTT. Protein product: CSASFRGPEADTQYF.